This is a list of T cell receptor beta chains from one sample in a study of blood T cell repertoires in COVID-19. Clones were read by immunoSEQ multiplex PCR, and TCRdb kept only the in-frame ones, dropping some. The sample holds around 190,000 clones; 70% to 90% are singletons and the top ten take about 9.6%. The sample taken for sequencing was peripheral blood. The receptors here all came from a man aged 50 to 59 with active or convalescent COVID-19. Each CDR3 is given with its conserved first and last residue. The order of the fields is clone size, CDR3 length, V gene, D gene, J gene, CDR3 protein, CDR3 DNA. D genes are given only for firm matches. Clone size is shown for a subset of rows, as once, few, many or a class of expanded clone.

>.|13|TRBV7-3|.|TRBJ2-1
CASSRTGMDEQFF
TGTGCCAGCAGCCGTACAGGAATGGATGAGCAGTTCTTC
>.|12|TRBV5-5|.|TRBJ1-2
CASSQDSYGYTF
TGTGCCAGCAGCCAGGACAGCTATGGCTACACCTTC
>.|15|TRBV9|TRBD2|TRBJ2-1
CASSVTSGESNEQFF
TGTGCCAGCAGCGTAACTAGCGGGGAATCCAATGAGCAGTTCTTC
>.|14|TRBV5-5|TRBD1|TRBJ1-2
CASSRGQGGYGYTF
TGTGCCAGCAGCAGAGGACAGGGGGGCTATGGCTACACCTTC
>few|14|TRBV25-1|.|TRBJ2-7
CASSEPDSSYEQYF
TGTGCCAGCAGTGAACCGGACAGCTCCTACGAGCAGTACTTC
>.|15|TRBV28|.|TRBJ1-4
CASSPSPGMAEKLFF
TGTGCCAGCAGCCCGAGTCCAGGGATGGCTGAAAAACTGTTTTTT
>.|15|TRBV19|TRBD1|TRBJ1-2
CASSSVTGQGFGYTF
TGTGCCAGTAGTAGCGTGACGGGACAGGGGTTTGGCTACACCTTC
>.|13|TRBV6-5|.|TRBJ2-5
CASREAARETQYF
TGTGCCAGCAGGGAGGCAGCGAGGGAGACCCAGTACTTC
>.|23|TRBV21-1|.|TRBJ1-6
CASSPGQGPLRWRVGSYNSPLHF
TGTGCCAGCAGCCCGGGACAGGGGCCGTTAAGATGGAGGGTAGGCTCCTATAATTCACCCCTCCACTTT
>few|14|TRBV7-3|TRBD1|TRBJ1-6
CASSFGGGASPLHF
TGTGCCAGCAGCTTTGGAGGGGGCGCGTCACCCCTCCACTTT
>few|14|TRBV5-1|.|TRBJ1-6
CASSSSSYNSPLHF
TGCGCCAGCAGCTCCAGCTCCTATAATTCACCCCTCCACTTT
>once|17|TRBV27|TRBD1|TRBJ1-5
CASNTGRDRHDNQPQHF
TGTGCCAGTAACACGGGCAGGGACAGGCATGACAATCAGCCCCAGCATTTT
>.|16|TRBV4-2|TRBD2|TRBJ2-1
CASSRQTGLADNEQFF
TGTGCCAGCAGCCGGCAGACGGGACTAGCGGACAATGAGCAGTTCTTC
>.|13|TRBV28|TRBD1|TRBJ2-1
CASSAVDRDEQFF
TGTGCCAGCAGCGCCGTGGACAGGGATGAGCAGTTCTTC
>.|12|TRBV12-5|.|TRBJ1-2
CASGLVRVGYTF
TGTGCTAGTGGTTTGGTACGGGTCGGCTACACCTTC
>once|15|TRBV11-1|.|TRBJ2-2
CASSLGAGNTGELFF
TGTGCCAGCAGCTTAGGGGCGGGGAACACCGGGGAGCTGTTTTTT
>.|16|TRBV4-1|TRBD1|TRBJ1-2
CASSQEGTGLSYGYTF
TGCGCCAGCAGCCAAGAGGGGACAGGGTTAAGCTATGGCTACACCTTC
>.|15|TRBV6-5|TRBD1|TRBJ1-3
CASSSGTASGNTIYF
TGTGCCAGCAGTTCAGGGACAGCCTCTGGAAACACCATATATTTT
>.|14|TRBV7-3|.|TRBJ2-7
CASSADRYSYEQYF
TGTGCCAGCAGCGCCGACAGGTATTCCTACGAGCAGTACTTC
>once|13|TRBV28|.|TRBJ1-4
CASSDLGGEKLFF
TGTGCCAGCAGTGACTTGGGGGGTGAAAAACTGTTTTTT
>.|14|TRBV13|.|TRBJ2-7
CASSNSRLGREQYF
TGTGCCAGCAGTAATAGTCGGCTGGGGCGGGAGCAGTACTTC
>.|14|TRBV19|.|TRBJ1-5
CASNPRQANQPQHF
TGTGCCAGTAATCCCCGACAGGCCAATCAGCCCCAGCATTTT
>.|15|TRBV6-5|TRBD1|TRBJ2-6
CASGDREDGANVLTF
TGTGCCAGCGGGGACAGGGAAGATGGGGCCAACGTCCTGACTTTC
>.|14|TRBV7-3|.|TRBJ1-1
CASSFGDMNTEAFF
TGTGCCAGCAGCTTTGGGGACATGAACACTGAAGCTTTCTTT
>.|14|TRBV10-3|TRBD1|TRBJ2-1
CAIHRDRSLNEQFF
TGTGCCATACACCGGGACAGGTCATTAAATGAGCAGTTCTTC
>.|15|TRBV7-9|.|TRBJ2-1
CASSPRDLIYNEQFF
TGTGCCAGCAGCCCTAGGGACTTAATCTACAATGAGCAGTTCTTC
>few|14|TRBV19|.|TRBJ1-2
CASSMGAGFGGYTF
TGTGCCAGTAGTATGGGCGCAGGGTTCGGTGGCTACACCTTC
>.|16|TRBV27|TRBD1|TRBJ1-1
CASSPRTGLLGTEAFF
TGTGCCAGCAGTCCCCGGACAGGACTTTTAGGCACTGAAGCTTTCTTT
>.|15|TRBV5-1|.|TRBJ1-1
CASSLQGDGGTEAFF
TGCGCCAGCAGCCTACAGGGCGACGGAGGAACTGAAGCTTTCTTT
>.|15|TRBV6-5|.|TRBJ2-7
CASSYSARAAYEQYF
TGTGCCAGCAGTTACTCGGCCAGGGCCGCCTACGAGCAGTACTTC
>.|15|TRBV19|.|TRBJ1-5
CASSISGGSNQPQHF
TGTGCCAGTAGTATAAGCGGAGGAAGCAATCAGCCCCAGCATTTT